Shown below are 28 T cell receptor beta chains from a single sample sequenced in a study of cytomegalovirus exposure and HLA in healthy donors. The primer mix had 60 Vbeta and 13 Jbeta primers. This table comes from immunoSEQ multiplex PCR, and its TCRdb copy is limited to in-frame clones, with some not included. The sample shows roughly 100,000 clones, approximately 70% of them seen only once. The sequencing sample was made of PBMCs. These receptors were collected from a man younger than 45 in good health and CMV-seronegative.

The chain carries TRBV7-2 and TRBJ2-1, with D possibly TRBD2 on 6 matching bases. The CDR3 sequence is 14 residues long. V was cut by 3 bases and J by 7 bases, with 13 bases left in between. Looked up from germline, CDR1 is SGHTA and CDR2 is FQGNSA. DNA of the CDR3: TGTGCCAGCAGCTTCTCCCGGGAGAGAAATGAGCAGTTCTTC. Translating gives CASSFSRERNEQFF.

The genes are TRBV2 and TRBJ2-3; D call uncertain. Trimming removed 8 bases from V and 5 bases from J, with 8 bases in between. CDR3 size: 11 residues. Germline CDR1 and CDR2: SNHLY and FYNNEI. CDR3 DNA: TGTGCCAGCCAGGAAAGAGATACGCAGTATTTT. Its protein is CASQERDTQYF. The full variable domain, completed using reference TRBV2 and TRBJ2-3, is EPEVTQTPSHQVTQMGQEVILRCVPISNHLYFYWYRQILGQKVEFLVSFYNNEISEKSEIFDDQFSVERPDGSNFTLKIRSTKLEDSAMYFCASQERDTQYFGPGTRLTVL.

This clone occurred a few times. CDR3 amino acids: CASSFQGGSNTGELFF. In DNA form, the CDR3 reads TGCGCCAGCAGCTTCCAGGGCGGCTCGAACACCGGGGAGCTGTTTTTT. The chain has TRBV5-1 and TRBJ2-2; tentatively, D is TRBD1 (5 bases). The CDR3 has 16 residues. V was pared by 2 bases and J by 0 bases, with 11 bases between. Germline V gives CDR1 SGHRS, CDR2 YFSETQ.

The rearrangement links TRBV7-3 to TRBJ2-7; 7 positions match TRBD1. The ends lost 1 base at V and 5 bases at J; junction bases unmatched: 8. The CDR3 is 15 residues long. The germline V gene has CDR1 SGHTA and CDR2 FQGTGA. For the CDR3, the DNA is TGTGCCAGCAGCTTAAAGCCCGGACAGGACCACGAGCAGTACTTC. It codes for CASSLKPGQDHEQYF.

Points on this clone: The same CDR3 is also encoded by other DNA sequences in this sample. The CDR3 loop reads CASSPGQGSTDTQYF. The CDR3 DNA reads as TGTGCCAGCTCACCCGGACAGGGAAGCACAGATACGCAGTATTTT. The chain employs TRBV18 and TRBJ2-3, with TRBD1 matching over 8 bases. Germline values: CDR1 KGHSH, CDR2 LQKENI. The CDR3 contains 15 residues. After removal of 3 bases from V and 0 bases from J, the junction contained 2 bases not matched to a gene.

The CDR3 region has the DNA TGTGCCAGCAGTTCCCTTGGCGGGACTCCCACCTACGAGCAGTACTTC. Translation gives CASSSLGGTPTYEQYF. This sequence joins TRBV28 and TRBJ2-7; perhaps TRBD2 as D (6 bases). The V end was cut by 4 bases, the J end by 2 bases, with 18 bases between. The CDR3 is 16 residues long. The germline CDR1 and CDR2 sequences are MDHEN and SYDVKM.

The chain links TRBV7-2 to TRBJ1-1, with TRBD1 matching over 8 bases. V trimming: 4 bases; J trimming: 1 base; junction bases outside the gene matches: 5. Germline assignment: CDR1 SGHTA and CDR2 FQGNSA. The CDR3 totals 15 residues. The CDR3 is CASSWTGTGNTEAFF. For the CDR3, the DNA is TGTGCCAGCAGCTGGACCGGGACAGGGAACACTGAAGCTTTCTTT.

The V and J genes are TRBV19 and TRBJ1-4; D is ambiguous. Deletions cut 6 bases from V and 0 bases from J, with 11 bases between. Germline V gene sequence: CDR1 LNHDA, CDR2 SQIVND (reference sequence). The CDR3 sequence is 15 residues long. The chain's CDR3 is CASRQQIATNEKLFF. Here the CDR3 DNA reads TGTGCCAGTAGACAGCAAATTGCAACTAATGAAAAACTGTTTTTT.

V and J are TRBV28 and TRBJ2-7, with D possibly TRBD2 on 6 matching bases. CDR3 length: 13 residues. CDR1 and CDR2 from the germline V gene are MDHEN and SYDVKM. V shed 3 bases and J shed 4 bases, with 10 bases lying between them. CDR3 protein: CASSFGSGYEQYF. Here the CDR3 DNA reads TGTGCCAGCAGTTTTGGGAGCGGGTACGAGCAGTACTTC.

CDR3 bases: TGTGCCAGCAGCATAGGGACTGCTTCTCTTGCAACTAATGAAAAACTGTTTTTT. It translates to CASSIGTASLATNEKLFF. This chain uses TRBV14 with TRBJ1-4; TRBD1 might be the D (5 bases). The CDR3 contains 18 residues. CDR1 and CDR2 (germline): SGHDN, FVKESK. The germline V and J ends were trimmed by 5 bases and 0 bases, with 19 bases remaining between them.

CDR3 sequence reads: CASSASRVETGELFF. In DNA form, the CDR3 reads TGTGCCAGCAGCGCCTCGAGGGTGGAAACCGGGGAGCTGTTTTTT. V usage is TRBV9 and J usage is TRBJ2-2, with D perhaps TRBD2 (5 bases). The V end lost 3 bases, the J end lost 5 bases, and 14 bases lay between the germline ends. CDR3 length: 15 amino acids. The germline gives CDR1 SGDLS, CDR2 YYNGEE. The whole variable domain, filled in from reference TRBV9 and TRBJ2-2, reads DSGVTQTPKHLITATGQRVTLRCSPRSGDLSVYWYQQSLDQGLQFLIQYYNGEERAKGNILERFSAQQFPDLHSELNLSSLELGDSALYFCASSASRVETGELFFGEGSRLTVL.

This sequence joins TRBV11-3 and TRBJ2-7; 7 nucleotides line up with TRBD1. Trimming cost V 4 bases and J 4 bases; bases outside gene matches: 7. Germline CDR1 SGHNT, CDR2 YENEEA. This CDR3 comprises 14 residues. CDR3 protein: CASSSGQEKYEQYF. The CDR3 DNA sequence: TGTGCCAGCAGCTCAGGACAGGAAAAATACGAGCAGTACTTC.

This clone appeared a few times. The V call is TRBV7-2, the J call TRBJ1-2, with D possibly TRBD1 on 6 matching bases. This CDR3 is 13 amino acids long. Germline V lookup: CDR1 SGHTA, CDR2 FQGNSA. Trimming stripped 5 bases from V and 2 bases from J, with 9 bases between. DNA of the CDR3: TGTGCCAGCAGCGACGGACAGAACTATGGCTACACCTTC. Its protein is CASSDGQNYGYTF.

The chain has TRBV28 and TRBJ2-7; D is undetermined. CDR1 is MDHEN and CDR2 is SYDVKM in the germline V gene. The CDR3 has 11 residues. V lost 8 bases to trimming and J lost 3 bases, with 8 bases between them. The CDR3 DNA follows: TGTGCCAGCGGGCCAGTCTACGAGCAGTACTTC. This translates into CASGPVYEQYF.

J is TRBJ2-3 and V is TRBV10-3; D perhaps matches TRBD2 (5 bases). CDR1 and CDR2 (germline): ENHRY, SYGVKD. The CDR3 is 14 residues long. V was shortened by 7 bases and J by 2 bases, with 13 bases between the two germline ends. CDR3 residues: CAIKEASLTDTQYF. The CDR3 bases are TGTGCCATCAAGGAAGCTAGCCTCACAGATACGCAGTATTTT.

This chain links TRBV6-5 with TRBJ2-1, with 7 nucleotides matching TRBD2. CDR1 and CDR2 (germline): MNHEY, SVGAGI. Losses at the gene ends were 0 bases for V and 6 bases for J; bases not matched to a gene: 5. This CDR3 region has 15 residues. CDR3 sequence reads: CASSYSGGSINEQFF. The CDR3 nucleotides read TGTGCCAGCAGTTACTCAGGCGGGAGTATCAATGAGCAGTTCTTC.

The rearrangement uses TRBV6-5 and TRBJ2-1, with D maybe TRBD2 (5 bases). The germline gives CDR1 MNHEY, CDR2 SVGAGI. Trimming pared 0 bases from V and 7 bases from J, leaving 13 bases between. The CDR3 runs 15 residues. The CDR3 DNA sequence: TGTGCCAGCAGTTACTCGGGAGCTGGGGAGAATGAGCAGTTCTTC. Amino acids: CASSYSGAGENEQFF.

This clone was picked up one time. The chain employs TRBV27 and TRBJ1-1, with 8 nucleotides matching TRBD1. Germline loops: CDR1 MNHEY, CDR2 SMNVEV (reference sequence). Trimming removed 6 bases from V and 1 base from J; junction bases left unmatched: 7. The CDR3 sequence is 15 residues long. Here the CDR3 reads CASSVRQGRNTEAFF. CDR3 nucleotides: TGTGCCAGCAGCGTAAGACAGGGGAGGAACACTGAAGCTTTCTTT.

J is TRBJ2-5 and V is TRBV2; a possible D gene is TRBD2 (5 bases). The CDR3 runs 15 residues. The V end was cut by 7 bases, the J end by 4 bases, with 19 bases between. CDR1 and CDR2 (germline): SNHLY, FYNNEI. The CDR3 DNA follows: TGTGCCAGCAAGAAGGGCTTACTCCGGGGAGAGACCCAGTACTTC. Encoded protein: CASKKGLLRGETQYF.

The CDR3 loop reads CASSLGGTVSYEQYF. CDR3 DNA: TGTGCCAGCAGTTTAGGAGGGACCGTCTCCTACGAGCAGTACTTC. The rearrangement uses TRBV27 and TRBJ2-5, with TRBD2 as a possible D gene (6 bases). TRBJ2-7 explains the end of the DNA better; the J call may be wrong. CDR1 and CDR2 (germline): MNHEY, SMNVEV (reference sequence). The CDR3 totals 15 residues.

CDR3 protein: CASSSPGDPMNTEAFF. CDR3 in DNA: TGTGCCAGCAGTTCACCAGGCGACCCCATGAACACTGAAGCTTTCTTT. The chain links TRBV28 to TRBJ1-1; D remains ambiguous. Germline V lookup: CDR1 MDHEN, CDR2 SYDVKM. Trimming pared 4 bases from V and 0 bases from J, leaving 15 bases between. The CDR3 totals 16 residues. Supplemented by reference TRBV28 and TRBJ1-1, the full variable domain reads DVKVTQSSRYLVKRTGEKVFLECVQDMDHENMFWYRQDPGLGLRLIYFSYDVKMKEKGDIPEGYSVSREKKERFSLILESASTNQTSMYLCASSSPGDPMNTEAFFGQGTRLTVV.

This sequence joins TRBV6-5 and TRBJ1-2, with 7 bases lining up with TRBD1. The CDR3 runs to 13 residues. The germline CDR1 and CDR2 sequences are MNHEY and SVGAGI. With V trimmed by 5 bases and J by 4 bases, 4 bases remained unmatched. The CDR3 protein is CASSPTGSYGYTF. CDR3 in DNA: TGTGCCAGCAGTCCGACAGGGAGCTATGGCTACACCTTC.

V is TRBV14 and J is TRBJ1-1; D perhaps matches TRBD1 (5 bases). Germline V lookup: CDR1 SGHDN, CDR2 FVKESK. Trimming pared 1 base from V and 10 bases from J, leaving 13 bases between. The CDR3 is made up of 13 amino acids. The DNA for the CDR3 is TGTGCCAGCAGCCAAGCGGGGGGAGGGAGAGCTTTCTTT. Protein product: CASSQAGGGRAFF.

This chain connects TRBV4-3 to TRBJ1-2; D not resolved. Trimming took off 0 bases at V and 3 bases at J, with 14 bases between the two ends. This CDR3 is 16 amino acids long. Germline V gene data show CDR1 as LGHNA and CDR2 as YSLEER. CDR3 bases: TGCGCCAGCAGCCAAGATCAAATGGGCCAATACTATGGCTACACCTTC. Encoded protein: CASSQDQMGQYYGYTF.

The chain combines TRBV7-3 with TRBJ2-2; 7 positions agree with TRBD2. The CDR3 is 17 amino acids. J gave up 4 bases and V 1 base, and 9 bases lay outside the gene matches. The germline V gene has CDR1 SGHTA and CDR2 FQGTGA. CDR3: CASSLIGDRGGTGELFF. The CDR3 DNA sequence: TGTGCCAGCAGCTTAATAGGGGACCGCGGGGGCACCGGGGAGCTGTTTTTT.

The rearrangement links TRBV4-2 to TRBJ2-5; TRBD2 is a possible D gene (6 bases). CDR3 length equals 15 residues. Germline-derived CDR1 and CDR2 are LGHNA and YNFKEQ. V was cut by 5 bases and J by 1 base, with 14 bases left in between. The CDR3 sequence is CASSATAGSQETQYF. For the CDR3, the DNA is TGTGCCAGCAGCGCGACGGCCGGGAGCCAAGAGACCCAGTACTTC.

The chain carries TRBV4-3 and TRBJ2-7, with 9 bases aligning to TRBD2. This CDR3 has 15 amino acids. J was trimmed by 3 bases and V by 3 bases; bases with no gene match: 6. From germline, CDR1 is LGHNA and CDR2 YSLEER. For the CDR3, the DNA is TGCGCCAGCAGCCAGGTAGCGGGAGAAGTCTACGAGCAGTACTTC. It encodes CASSQVAGEVYEQYF.

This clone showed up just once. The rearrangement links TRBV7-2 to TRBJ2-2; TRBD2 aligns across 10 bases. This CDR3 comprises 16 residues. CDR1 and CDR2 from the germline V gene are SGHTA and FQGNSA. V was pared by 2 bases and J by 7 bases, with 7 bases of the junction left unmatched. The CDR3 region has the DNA TGTGCCAGCAGCTTAAACCTAGCGGGAGTTGGCGGGGAGCTGTTTTTT. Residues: CASSLNLAGVGGELFF.